These 17 T cell receptor beta chains were sequenced from one sample in a study of T-cell memory formation after mild COVID-19. TCRdb re-analysed the 5' RACE reads in MiXCR, keeping a single row per CDR3 protein. The data contain 150,000 to 200,000 distinct CDR3 sequences, about 14% of them singletons. Specimen: PBMCs or a T cell subset sorted from them (not recorded which). These receptors were taken from an adult woman who had mild COVID-19 (a few samples of this study predate the infection). Cell type and time point are not known.

This clonotype was seen a few times. The rearrangement links TRBV7-2 to TRBJ2-7, with 9 bases that match TRBD1. Germline CDR1 is SGHTA and CDR2 is FQGNSA. V lost 4 bases to trimming and J lost 4 bases; unmatched junction nucleotides: 8. The CDR3 runs 15 residues. The DNA for the CDR3 is TGTGCCAGCAGCTGGACCGGGACAGGGAAGTACGAGCAGTACTTC. Its protein is CASSWTGTGKYEQYF.

This clonotype turned up a few times. The CDR3 DNA follows: TGTGCCTGGAGTGTATCGGGTACTGAAGCTTTCTTT. Protein: CAWSVSGTEAFF. This chain joins TRBV30 and TRBJ1-1; no firm D call. The CDR3 is made up of 12 amino acids. V shed 0 bases and J shed 5 bases, with 7 bases lying between them. The germline CDR1 and CDR2 sequences are GTSNPN and SVGIG (reference sequence).

This clonotype was observed a few times. The chain is built from TRBV5-1 and TRBJ1-2; the D gene is possibly TRBD1 (5 bases). The length of the CDR3 is 14 residues. Trimming cost V 4 bases and J 3 bases, with 13 bases left between them. Germline values: CDR1 SGHRS, CDR2 YFSETQ. The CDR3 nucleotides read TGCGCCAGCAGCCCTGGGGGTATGGACTATGGCTACACCTTC. It is translated as CASSPGGMDYGYTF.

This clonotype was seen many times. The chain has TRBV18 and TRBJ1-2; no definite D call. Between the trimmed V and J ends, which lost 1 base and 5 bases, there was a span of 8 bases. This CDR3 is 13 amino acids long. CDR1 is KGHSH and CDR2 is LQKENI in the germline V gene. The CDR3: CASSPRQRYGYTF. CDR3 DNA sequence: TGTGCCAGCTCACCACGGCAGCGGTATGGCTACACCTTC.

This clonotype showed up just a few times. This chain uses TRBV5-6 with TRBJ2-7; D is uncertain. CDR1 and CDR2 (germline): SGHDT, YYEEEE. The CDR3 loop spans 14 amino acids. The V and J ends lost 4 bases and 6 bases respectively, with 17 bases between them. For the CDR3, the DNA is TGTGCCAGCAGCCAGAATTCCCAAAGCGTCGAGCAGTACTTC. This codes for CASSQNSQSVEQYF.

Many counts were recorded for this clonotype. V usage is TRBV9 and J usage is TRBJ2-7, with 10 bases lining up with TRBD2. The germline V gene has CDR1 SGDLS and CDR2 YYNGEE. The CDR3 consists of 14 residues. The J segment lost 6 bases and the V segment lost 2 bases, leaving 5 bases of the junction unmatched. The CDR3 loop reads CASSVRIAGGEQYF. DNA for the CDR3: TGTGCCAGCAGCGTCAGAATAGCGGGAGGCGAGCAGTACTTC.

This clonotype was counted between two and nine times. The gene calls are TRBV18 and TRBJ2-1; TRBD1 matches 8 bases. Germline values: CDR1 KGHSH, CDR2 LQKENI. This CDR3 comprises 16 residues. Losses at the gene ends were 5 bases for V and 2 bases for J; bases not matched to a gene: 8. CDR3 in amino acids: CASSGSGRGPYNEQFF. CDR3 bases: TGTGCCAGCTCAGGTTCCGGCAGGGGGCCCTACAATGAGCAGTTCTTC.

The chain couples TRBV6-5 to TRBJ2-5; D unclear. This CDR3 comprises 15 residues. Germline V gene sequence: CDR1 MNHEY, CDR2 SVGAGI. The V end lost 5 bases, the J end lost 5 bases, and 18 bases lay between the germline ends. CDR3 region: CASSNLEGPQETQYF. The CDR3 bases are TGTGCCAGCAGTAACTTGGAAGGACCTCAGGAGACCCAGTACTTC.

This clonotype was seen only a few times. The chain employs TRBV9 and TRBJ2-7; D gene ambiguous. Trimming took off 4 bases at V and 0 bases at J, with 14 bases between the two ends. Germline CDR1 is SGDLS and CDR2 is YYNGEE. The CDR3 covers 15 residues. CDR3 sequence reads: CASSPREASSYEQYF. The CDR3 DNA reads TGTGCCAGCAGCCCGCGCGAGGCGAGCTCCTACGAGCAGTACTTC.

This sequence joins TRBV10-3 and TRBJ2-3; TRBD2 agrees at 13 bases. The germline V gene encodes CDR1 ENHRY and CDR2 SYGVKD. The junction had 8 bases not matched to a gene; V was cut back by 7 bases and J by 4 bases. The CDR3 is made up of 16 amino acids. CDR3 region: CAITPGLAGLSDTQYF. CDR3 bases: TGTGCCATCACACCGGGACTAGCGGGATTGTCAGATACGCAGTATTTT.

This clonotype turned up a few times. The rearrangement uses TRBV9 and TRBJ2-3; D not resolved. The germline V gene encodes CDR1 SGDLS and CDR2 YYNGEE. CDR3 length: 13 amino acids. V shed 0 bases and J shed 0 bases, with 2 bases lying between them. CDR3 DNA sequence: TGTGCCAGCAGCGTAGGCAGCACAGATACGCAGTATTTT. Protein sequence: CASSVGSTDTQYF.

This clonotype was seen a handful of times. The V call is TRBV30, the J call TRBJ2-7, with D maybe TRBD2 (7 bases). CDR3 length: 16 amino acids. V shed 3 bases and J shed 0 bases, with 18 bases lying between them. CDR1 and CDR2 from the germline V gene are GTSNPN and SVGIG (reference sequence). CDR3 region: CAWSVRGGRSSYEQYF. CDR3 bases: TGTGCCTGGAGCGTAAGGGGGGGCCGGAGCTCCTACGAGCAGTACTTC.

This clonotype was counted only a few times. V is TRBV6-5 and J is TRBJ1-2, with unresolved D. The CDR3 is 11 amino acids. CDR1 and CDR2 (germline): MNHEY, SVGAGI. V was clipped by 10 bases and J by 3 bases, with 9 bases between them. The CDR3 nucleotides are TGTGCCATCTACGGAGACTATGGCTACACCTTC. As protein: CAIYGDYGYTF.

This clonotype has more than one count but fewer than ten. J is TRBJ2-7 and V is TRBV14, with D possibly being TRBD2 (5 bases). CDR3 size: 15 residues. V was cut by 6 bases and J by 6 bases, with 21 bases left in between. The V gene's germline CDR1 is SGHDN and CDR2 FVKESK. This CDR3 is CASSRLGESLREQYF. The CDR3 DNA sequence: TGTGCCAGCAGTCGGCTCGGGGAATCCCTCCGCGAGCAGTACTTC.

The V and J genes are TRBV4-1 and TRBJ2-5; D may be TRBD1 (5 bases). The CDR3 is made up of 13 amino acids. CDR1 is MGHRA and CDR2 is YSYEKL in the germline V gene. V lost 5 bases and J lost 2, with 9 bases in between. CDR3 region: CASSWGQQETQYF. In nucleotides, the CDR3 is TGCGCCAGCAGCTGGGGCCAACAAGAGACCCAGTACTTC.

In this sample, this clonotype turned up a few times. The gene calls are TRBV19 and TRBJ2-1, with 11 bases aligning to TRBD2. CDR1 and CDR2 (germline): LNHDA, SQIVND (reference sequence). This CDR3 is built from 15 residues. V dropped 5 bases and J dropped 12; count of bases not matched to a gene: 12. The CDR3, as DNA: TGTGCCAGTAGTGGGCAGGGACTAGCGGTCGAGAGGCAGTTCTTC. This translates into CASSGQGLAVERQFF. Using reference TRBV19 and TRBJ2-1 for the parts outside the CDR3, the full variable domain is DGGITQSPKYLFRKEGQNVTLSCEQNLNHDAMYWYRQDPGQGLRLIYYSQIVNDFQKGDIAEGYSVSREKKESFPLTVTSAQKNPTAFYLCASSGQGLAVERQFFGPGTRLTVL.

This clonotype was seen repeatedly, ten times or more. CDR3 region: CASSQEGRGRGQPQHF. CDR3 DNA sequence: TGCGCCAGCAGCCAAGAGGGTAGGGGGCGCGGTCAGCCCCAGCATTTT. This chain connects TRBV4-1 to TRBJ1-5, with TRBD1 identical over 7 bases. CDR3 length: 16 amino acids. V lost 0 bases to trimming and J lost 6 bases; unmatched junction nucleotides: 8. Germline values: CDR1 MGHRA, CDR2 YSYEKL.